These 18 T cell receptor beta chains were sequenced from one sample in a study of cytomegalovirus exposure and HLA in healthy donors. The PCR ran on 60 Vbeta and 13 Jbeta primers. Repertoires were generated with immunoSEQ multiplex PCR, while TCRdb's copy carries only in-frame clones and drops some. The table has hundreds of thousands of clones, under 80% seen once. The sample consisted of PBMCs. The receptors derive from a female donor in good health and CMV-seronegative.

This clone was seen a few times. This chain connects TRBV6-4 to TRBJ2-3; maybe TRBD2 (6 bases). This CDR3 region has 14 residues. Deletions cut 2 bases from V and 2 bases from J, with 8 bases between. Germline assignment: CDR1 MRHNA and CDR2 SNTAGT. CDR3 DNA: TGTGCCAGCAGTGACGGGGAGGACACAGATACGCAGTATTTT. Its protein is CASSDGEDTDTQYF.

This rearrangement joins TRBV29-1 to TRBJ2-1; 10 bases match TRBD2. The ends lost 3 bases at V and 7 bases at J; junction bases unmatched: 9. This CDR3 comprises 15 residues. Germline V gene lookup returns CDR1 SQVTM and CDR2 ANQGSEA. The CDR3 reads CSVDGASGSGNEQFF. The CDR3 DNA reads TGCAGCGTTGATGGGGCTAGCGGGAGCGGGAATGAGCAGTTCTTC.

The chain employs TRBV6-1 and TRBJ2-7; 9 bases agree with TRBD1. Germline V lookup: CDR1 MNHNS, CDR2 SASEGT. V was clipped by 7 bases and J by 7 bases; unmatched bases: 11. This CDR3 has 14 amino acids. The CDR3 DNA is TGTGCCAGCATTAGCCGGGACAGGGCAAGGGAGCAGTACTTC. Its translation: CASISRDRAREQYF.

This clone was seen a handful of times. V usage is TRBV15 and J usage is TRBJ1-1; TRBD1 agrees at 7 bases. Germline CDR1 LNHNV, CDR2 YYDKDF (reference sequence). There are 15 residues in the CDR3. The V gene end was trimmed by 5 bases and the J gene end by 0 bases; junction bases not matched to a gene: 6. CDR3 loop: CATSGGQTMNTEAFF. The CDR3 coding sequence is TGTGCCACCAGCGGGGGACAGACCATGAACACTGAAGCTTTCTTT.

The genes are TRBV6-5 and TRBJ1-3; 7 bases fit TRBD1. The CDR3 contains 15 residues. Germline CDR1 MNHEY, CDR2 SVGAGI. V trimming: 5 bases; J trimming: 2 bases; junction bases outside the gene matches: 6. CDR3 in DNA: TGTGCCAGCAGTCGACAGGGAACTACTGGAAACACCATATATTTT. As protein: CASSRQGTTGNTIYF.

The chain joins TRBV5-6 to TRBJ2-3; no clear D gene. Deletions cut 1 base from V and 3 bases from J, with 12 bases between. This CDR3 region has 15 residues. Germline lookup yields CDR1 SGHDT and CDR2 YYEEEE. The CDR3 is CASSLSLEVTDTQYF. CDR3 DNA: TGTGCCAGCAGCTTGAGCCTAGAGGTAACAGATACGCAGTATTTT.

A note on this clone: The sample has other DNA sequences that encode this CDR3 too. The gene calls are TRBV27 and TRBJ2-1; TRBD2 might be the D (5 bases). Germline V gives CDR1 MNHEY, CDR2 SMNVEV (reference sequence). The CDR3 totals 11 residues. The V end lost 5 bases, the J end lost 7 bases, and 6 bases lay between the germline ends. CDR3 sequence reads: CASSLANEQFF. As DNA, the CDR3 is TGTGCCAGCAGTCTAGCAAATGAGCAGTTCTTC.

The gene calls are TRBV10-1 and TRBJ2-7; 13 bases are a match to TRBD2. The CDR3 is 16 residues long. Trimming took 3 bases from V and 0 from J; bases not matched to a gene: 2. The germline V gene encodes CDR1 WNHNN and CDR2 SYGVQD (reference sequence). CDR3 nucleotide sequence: TGCGCCAGCAGTGAATGGACTAGCGGGAGCTCCTACGAGCAGTACTTC. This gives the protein CASSEWTSGSSYEQYF.

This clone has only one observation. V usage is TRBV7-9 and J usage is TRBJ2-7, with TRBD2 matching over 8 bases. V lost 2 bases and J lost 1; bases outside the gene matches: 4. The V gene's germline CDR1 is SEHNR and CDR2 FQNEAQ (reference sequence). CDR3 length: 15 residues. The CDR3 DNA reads TGTGCCAGCAGCTTAACAGGACTAGCTTCCTACGAGCAGTACTTC. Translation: CASSLTGLASYEQYF.

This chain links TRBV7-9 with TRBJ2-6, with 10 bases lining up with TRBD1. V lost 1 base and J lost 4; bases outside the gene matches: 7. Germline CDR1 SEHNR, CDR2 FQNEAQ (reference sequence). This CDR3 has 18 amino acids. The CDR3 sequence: CASSLGQGARSGANVLTF. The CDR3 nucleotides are TGTGCCAGCAGCTTAGGACAGGGGGCGCGTTCAGGGGCCAACGTCCTGACTTTC.

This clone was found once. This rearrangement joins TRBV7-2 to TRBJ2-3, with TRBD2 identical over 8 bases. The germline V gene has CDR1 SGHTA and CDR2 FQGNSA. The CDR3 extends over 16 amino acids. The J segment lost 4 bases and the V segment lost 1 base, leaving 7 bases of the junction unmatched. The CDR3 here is CASSLVPGGPPDTQYF. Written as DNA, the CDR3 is TGTGCCAGCAGCTTAGTCCCGGGAGGGCCCCCAGATACGCAGTATTTT.

The CDR3 region has the DNA TGCGCCAGCAGCCTCGTCCAGGGCGACACCGGGGAGCTGTTTTTT. It translates to CASSLVQGDTGELFF. The chain recombines TRBV5-1 with TRBJ2-2, with a possible D match to TRBD1 (5 bases). The CDR3 covers 15 residues. Trimming took off 4 bases at V and 3 bases at J, with 13 bases between the two ends. The germline CDR1 and CDR2 sequences are SGHRS and YFSETQ.

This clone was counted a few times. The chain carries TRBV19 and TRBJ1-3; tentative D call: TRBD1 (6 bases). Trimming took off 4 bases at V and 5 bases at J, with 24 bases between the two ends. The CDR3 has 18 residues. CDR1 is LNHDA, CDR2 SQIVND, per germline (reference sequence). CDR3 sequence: CASSTTGNPLSGRNTIYF. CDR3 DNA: TGTGCCAGTAGTACTACAGGGAATCCCCTATCTGGGAGAAACACCATATATTTT.

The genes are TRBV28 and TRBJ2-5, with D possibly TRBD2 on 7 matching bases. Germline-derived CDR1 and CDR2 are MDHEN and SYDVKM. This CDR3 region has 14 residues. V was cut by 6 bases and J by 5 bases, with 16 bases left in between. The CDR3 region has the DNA TGTGCCAGCAGCCCCACGGGGGGCAAGGAGACCCAGTACTTC. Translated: CASSPTGGKETQYF.

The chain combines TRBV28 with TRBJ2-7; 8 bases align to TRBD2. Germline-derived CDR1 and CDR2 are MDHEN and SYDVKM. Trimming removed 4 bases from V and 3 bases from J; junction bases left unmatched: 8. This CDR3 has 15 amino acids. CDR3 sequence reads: CASSWTVAGNYEQYF. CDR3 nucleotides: TGTGCCAGCAGTTGGACCGTAGCGGGGAACTACGAGCAGTACTTC.

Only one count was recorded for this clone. The CDR3 DNA reads TGTGCCCGTCGACAGTCCAAGTCACCCCAACCGCCCTACGAGCAGTACTTC. It encodes CARRQSKSPQPPYEQYF. The chain combines TRBV27 with TRBJ2-7, with D tentatively TRBD1 (5 bases). V was pared by 11 bases and J by 2 bases, with 28 bases between. The CDR3 consists of 17 residues. CDR1 and CDR2 (germline): MNHEY, SMNVEV (reference sequence).

CDR3 coding DNA: TGTGCCAGCAGTTCCGGGACTAGCGGGAGGGCCAGAGAGCAGTTCTTC. Protein: CASSSGTSGRAREQFF. The chain is built from TRBV28 and TRBJ2-1; 16 bases align to TRBD2. Germline lookup yields CDR1 MDHEN and CDR2 SYDVKM. V was clipped by 4 bases and J by 10 bases; unmatched bases: 7. CDR3 size: 16 residues.

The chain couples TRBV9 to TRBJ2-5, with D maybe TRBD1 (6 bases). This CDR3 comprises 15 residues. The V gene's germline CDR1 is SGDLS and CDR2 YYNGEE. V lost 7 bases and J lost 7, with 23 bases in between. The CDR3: CASGPHRVAEGTQYF. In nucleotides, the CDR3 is TGTGCCAGCGGCCCTCACAGGGTTGCAGAAGGGACCCAGTACTTC.